These T cell receptor beta chains were read from a single sample in a study of cytomegalovirus exposure and HLA in healthy donors. Produced via immunoSEQ multiplex PCR; TCRdb's table is partial and in-frame only. The sample has roughly 200,000 clones, 76% seen once. The specimen sequenced was PBMCs. Receptor source: a man aged 18 to 30 in good health and CMV-seronegative. CDR3s include the opening cysteine and the closing phenylalanine or tryptophan. D genes are given only for firm matches. The listing skips clone size in some rows; elsewhere it reads once, few, many or a size class.

size,V,J,D,DNA,CDR3
.,TRBV5-4,TRBJ2-1,TRBD2,TGTGCCAGCAGCGGGGCGGGGACTAGCGGGAGTCGGGAGCAGTTCTTC,CASSGAGTSGSREQFF
few,TRBV5-1,TRBJ1-2,.,TGCGCCAGCAGCTTAACTTATATGACAGTTGGGCGGTATGGCTACACCTTC,CASSLTYMTVGRYGYTF
.,TRBV2,TRBJ1-4,.,TGTGCCAGCAGCGAGAGACAGGCAACTAATGAAAAACTGTTTTTT,CASSERQATNEKLFF
.,TRBV7-2,TRBJ2-3,TRBD2,TGTGCCAGCAGCCTTCCGGGACTAGCAACAGATACGCAGTATTTT,CASSLPGLATDTQYF
.,TRBV11-2,TRBJ1-3,.,TGTGCCAGCAGCTTAGACCCGGGGTCGGGAAACACCATATATTTT,CASSLDPGSGNTIYF
.,TRBV5-1,TRBJ1-2,.,TGCGCCAGCAGCTTGGCTGGGGAGGTTGTGTACACCTTC,CASSLAGEVVYTF
.,TRBV5-1,TRBJ2-1,TRBD2,TGCGCCAGCAGCTTGGCACCCCCCGGGAGGACCTACAATGAGCAGTTCTTC,CASSLAPPGRTYNEQFF
.,TRBV2,TRBJ1-1,.,TGTGCCAGCAGGCGAGGGAACACTGAGGCTTTCTTT,CASRRGNTEAFF
.,TRBV30,TRBJ1-5,TRBD1,TGTGCCTGGTCGACAGGGGATGGAGGTCAGCCCCAGCATTTT,CAWSTGDGGQPQHF
.,TRBV11-2,TRBJ2-7,TRBD1,TGTGCCAGCAGCTTGGGGACAGGGGTGGGAGAGCAGTACTTC,CASSLGTGVGEQYF
.,TRBV11-3,TRBJ2-7,.,TGTGCCAGCAGCTTAGTAGGGGGACACGAGCAGTACTTC,CASSLVGGHEQYF
few,TRBV28,TRBJ2-1,.,TGTGCCAGCAGTTCAGGGGTTCACAATGAGCAGTTCTTC,CASSSGVHNEQFF
.,TRBV6-5,TRBJ2-7,.,TGTGCCAGCGGCTGGACAAGCCGGCACTACGAGCAGTACTTC,CASGWTSRHYEQYF
.,TRBV29-1,TRBJ2-1,.,TGCAGCGTTGAAAGGAACTACCTACTAATGGATGAGCAGTTCTTC,CSVERNYLLMDEQFF
.,TRBV28,TRBJ2-7,.,TGTGCCAGCAGTTTATTTCGGGTCGTTTCCGGGGAGCAGTACTTC,CASSLFRVVSGEQYF
.,TRBV11-2,TRBJ2-3,TRBD2,TGTGCCAGCAGCCTTTATAGCGGGAGCACAGATACGCAGTATTTT,CASSLYSGSTDTQYF
.,TRBV28,TRBJ2-7,TRBD2,TGTGCCAGTCTAGCGGGAGGGTCCCCCTACGAGCAGTACTTC,CASLAGGSPYEQYF
.,TRBV30,TRBJ1-2,TRBD1,TGTGCCTGGACCGACAGGGGGCTCGGTGGCTACACCTTC,CAWTDRGLGGYTF
.,TRBV7-9,TRBJ1-6,.,TGTGCCAGCAGCTTAGCAGGGGGTGAGGAATCACCCCTCCACTTT,CASSLAGGEESPLHF
.,TRBV15,TRBJ1-2,.,TGTGCCACCAGCAGAGAATCTGCAGGGGACAGCTACACCTTC,CATSRESAGDSYTF
.,TRBV5-1,TRBJ1-4,.,TGCGCCAGCAGCTTGTACGGGACTTATAATGAAAAACTGTTTTTT,CASSLYGTYNEKLFF
.,TRBV19,TRBJ1-6,TRBD1,TGTGCCAGTAGCCCGACAGGGGATAATTCACCCCTCCACTTT,CASSPTGDNSPLHF
.,TRBV5-4,TRBJ2-3,TRBD2,TGTGCCAGCAGCTTGGGACTAGCGGGGACAGATACGCAGTATTTT,CASSLGLAGTDTQYF
.,TRBV6-5,TRBJ1-1,.,TGTGCCAGCAGTTACGGGGGCTCCGAAGCTTTCTTT,CASSYGGSEAFF